This paragraph covers one TCR beta chain sequence. Losses at the gene ends were 3 bases for V and 7 bases for J; bases not matched to a gene: 16. This CDR3 spans 18 amino acids. The germline gives CDR1 MGHRA, CDR2 YSYEKL. This record comes from a study of cytomegalovirus exposure and HLA in healthy donors. Vbeta (60) and Jbeta (13) primers were used in the PCR. TCRdb's copy holds only in-frame clones and misses some; the assay was immunoSEQ multiplex PCR. The sample records around 140,000 clones, approximately 85% being singletons. This rearrangement joins TRBV4-1 to TRBJ2-1; 9 bases align to TRBD1. Material for sequencing was PBMCs. This TCR derives from a woman aged 50 to 65 in good health and CMV-seropositive. The CDR3 sequence: CASSHYITRGTGPNEQFF. The CDR3 bases are TGCGCCAGCAGCCACTATATAACCCGCGGGACAGGGCCGAATGAGCAGTTCTTC.